The clone carrying this TCR beta chain showed up just a few times. Germline V gene sequence: CDR1 MNHNS, CDR2 SASEGT. V was trimmed by 7 bases and J by 4 bases, leaving 14 bases between them. The CDR3 runs 14 residues. TCRdb itself ran the 5' RACE reads through MiXCR, one entry per CDR3 protein. The sample has tens of thousands of distinct CDR3 sequences; around 15% are singletons. This specimen belongs to a study of T cells of healthy individuals. This receptor was identified in a human donor in good health. The rearrangement joins TRBV6-1 to TRBJ2-1; possibly TRBD1 for D (6 bases). CDR3 protein: CASMRQEAYNEQFF. DNA of the CDR3: TGTGCCAGCATGAGACAGGAGGCATACAATGAGCAGTTCTTC.